What follows describes a single TCR beta chain. This specimen belongs to a study of T cell responses to AZD1222 COVID-19 vaccine. The assay was immunoSEQ multiplex PCR, and TCRdb's table has in-frame clones only and misses some. The data hold about 88,000 clones, with around nine tenths observed a single time. Germline V gene sequence: CDR1 PRHDT, CDR2 FYEKMQ (reference sequence). V lost 1 base and J 6 bases, leaving 10 bases between the germline ends. The CDR3 is made up of 14 amino acids. The sequence came from an adult in good health. This chain links TRBV13 with TRBJ1-5, with D possibly TRBD1 on 5 matching bases. Sequenced here: peripheral blood, sampled on day 0 of AZD1222 vaccination. CDR3 loop: CASSLAGAGQPQHF. The DNA for the CDR3 is TGTGCCAGCAGCTTAGCCGGGGCCGGTCAGCCCCAGCATTTT.